The source of this T cell receptor beta chain is a study of persistence of HIV-infected CD4 T cells. Notes on this clone: As yet, its antigen is unknown.

Trimming took 6 bases from V and 1 from J; bases not matched to a gene: 2. The CDR3 extends over 14 amino acids. The V gene's germline CDR1 is SNHLY and CDR2 FYNNEI. The stimulus was lysate of CMV-infected fibroblasts, approximately 9.6 ug/mL. CD4+ T cells upregulating both CD40 ligand and CD69 were sorted as responding cells. Sequencing used immunoSEQ version 4 in survey mode. TCRdb's table, derived via immunoSEQ multiplex PCR, lists solely in-frame clones and lacks some. The data hold some 20,000 clones, with about 65% observed a single time. The sample here was CD4+ T cells sorted from PBMCs after approximately 19-hour stimulation, taken from a patient who received antiretroviral therapy. This TCR came from an adult woman with HIV who was CMV-seropositive. The chain combines TRBV2 with TRBJ2-2, with TRBD2 identical over 7 bases. CDR3 in amino acids: CASSPGGNTGELFF. The CDR3 DNA reads TGTGCCAGCAGCCCGGGGGGGAACACCGGGGAGCTGTTTTTT.